This is a list of T cell receptor beta chains from one sample in a study of a mutant IDH1 vaccine in newly diagnosed glioma. These TCRs' antigens remain unknown. Sequencing used immunoSEQ multiplex PCR; TCRdb keeps in-frame clones, though not all of them. This sample has 65,000 to 85,000 clones, with 85% to 90% found just once. Sequencing was performed on PBMCs, taken from a glioma patient whose treatment included an IDH1 peptide vaccine. These receptors were obtained from a man aged 25 to 40 with glioma. Both conserved end residues are part of each CDR3. D genes are given only for firm matches. Clone size, where shown, is once, few, many, or a class for clones that have expanded.

>TRBJ2-3|NA|NA|TRBV6-1
TGTGCCAGCAAACTTGAGCTGGATACAGATACGCAGTATTTT
CASKLELDTDTQYF
>TRBJ2-1|NA|TRBD1|TRBV6-6
TGTGCCAGCAGTTACGTCAGGGGGCTGAACAATGAGCAGTTCTTC
CASSYVRGLNNEQFF
>TRBJ1-1|NA|TRBD1|TRBV2
TGTGCCAGCAACCCCTGGCAGGGGGCGGACACTGAAGCTTTCTTT
CASNPWQGADTEAFF
>TRBJ2-3|NA|NA|TRBV19
TGTGCCAGTAGTATCTCGGGGCTCCCCACAGATACGCAGTATTTT
CASSISGLPTDTQYF
>TRBJ1-1|NA|TRBD1|TRBV4-2
TGTGCCAGCAGCCAGTCACAGGGGGACACTGAAGCTTTCTTT
CASSQSQGDTEAFF
>TRBJ2-7|NA|NA|TRBV9
TGTGCCAGCAGCGTTGGCTCGCCGGGTGAGCAGTACTTC
CASSVGSPGEQYF
>TRBJ1-2|NA|NA|TRBV9
TGTGCCAGCAGCGCGCCCCTTTCGGGAGGGTCCCATGGCTTCACCTTC
CASSAPLSGGSHGFTF
>TRBJ1-2|NA|NA|TRBV28
TGTGCCAGCAGCGTTGGGTCAGGGGAAATACATGGCTACACCTTC
CASSVGSGEIHGYTF
>TRBJ1-4|NA|TRBD1|TRBV28
TGTGCCAGCAGTTTACTTGGGCAGGGGGACGAAAAACTGTTTTTT
CASSLLGQGDEKLFF
>TRBJ1-2|NA|TRBD1|TRBV6-5
TGTGCCAGCAGTTCCCCGACAGGGAGCTTTGGCTACACCTTC
CASSSPTGSFGYTF
>TRBJ1-4|once|NA|TRBV2
TGTGCCAGCAGTGAGCCCCGCAGCTATGAAAAACTGTTTTTT
CASSEPRSYEKLFF
>TRBJ2-7|NA|NA|TRBV10-3
TGTGCCATCAGTGAAGTTAGGCAGGGCATCCACGAGCAGTACTTC
CAISEVRQGIHEQYF
>TRBJ1-5|NA|TRBD1|TRBV13
TGTGCCAGCAGCTTTAGGGGGCGGAATCAGCCCCAGCATTTT
CASSFRGRNQPQHF
>TRBJ2-1|NA|TRBD2|TRBV27
TGTGCCAGCTGTACTAGCGGGGAAGTCAATGAGCAGTTCTTC
CASCTSGEVNEQFF
>TRBJ2-3|NA|TRBD2|TRBV28
TGTGCCAGCAGTCGCGGACTAGCGGACACAGATACGCAGTATTTT
CASSRGLADTDTQYF
>TRBJ1-2|NA|TRBD1|TRBV13
TGTGCCAGCCACTTGACAGGGGGCGCAGCCGGCTACACCTTC
CASHLTGGAAGYTF
>TRBJ2-3|once|NA|TRBV30
TGTGCCTGGAGTGTAGCGGTGTTCACAGATACGCAGTATTTT
CAWSVAVFTDTQYF
>TRBJ2-5|NA|NA|TRBV5-1
TGCGCCAGCACCTTCCCAGGGGCCGAAGAGACCCAGTACTTC
CASTFPGAEETQYF
>TRBJ2-1|once|TRBD2|TRBV4-3
TGCGCCAGCAGCCAATACCCCATGCGGGGGGTCCGGTACAATGAGCAGTTCTTC
CASSQYPMRGVRYNEQFF
>TRBJ2-3|NA|NA|TRBV21-1
TGTGCCAGCAGCAAACAGCGGGAGGAAGATGGAGATACGCAGTATTTT
CASSKQREEDGDTQYF
>TRBJ1-5|NA|TRBD1|TRBV6-5
TGTGCCAGCAGTTACTCCTGGACAGGGGAACAGCCCCAGCATTTT
CASSYSWTGEQPQHF
>TRBJ2-3|NA|NA|TRBV11-3
TGTGCCAGCAGCCGCGGGTGGGCGGCAGGGGGCACAGATACGCAGTATTTT
CASSRGWAAGGTDTQYF
>TRBJ1-1|NA|TRBD1|TRBV19
TGTGCCAGTATTAGGACAGGGGGGAACACTGAAGCTTTCTTT
CASIRTGGNTEAFF
>TRBJ1-3|NA|NA|TRBV28
TGTGCCAGCGGGCGTAGGTCTTCTGGAAACACCATATATTTT
CASGRRSSGNTIYF
>TRBJ2-6|once|NA|TRBV19
TGTGCCAGTAGAATGGGCATATTCGGCTCTGGGGCCAACGTCCTGACTTTC
CASRMGIFGSGANVLTF
>TRBJ1-3|NA|NA|TRBV11-2
TGTGCCAGCGAGGGCTCTGGAAACACCATATATTTT
CASEGSGNTIYF
>TRBJ2-2|NA|TRBD1|TRBV19
TGTGCCAGTAGTCCTACAGGGGTGGACACCGGGGAGCTGTTTTTT
CASSPTGVDTGELFF
>TRBJ2-1|once|NA|TRBV7-9
TGTGCCAGCAGCGTTAGGTCCGGGACAACCTACAATGAGCAGTTCTTC
CASSVRSGTTYNEQFF
>TRBJ2-7|NA|NA|TRBV2
TGTGCCAGCAGACGTTTCTTCGACGAGCAGTACTTC
CASRRFFDEQYF
>TRBJ1-2|once|NA|TRBV23-1
TGCGCCAGCAGTCCTTCCGGGCCCTTCGGAGGCTACACCTTC
CASSPSGPFGGYTF
>TRBJ1-2|NA|NA|TRBV4-1
TGCGCCAGCAGCCGCAGCAAGGGGCAGAAAAATCTTGGCTACACCTTC
CASSRSKGQKNLGYTF
>TRBJ2-1|NA|TRBD2|TRBV7-2
TGTGCCAGCAGCTCCCAAGCGGGAGCGGGAAATGAGCAGTTCTTC
CASSSQAGAGNEQFF
>TRBJ1-1|medium-sized|NA|TRBV27
TGTGCCAGCAGTCCCCTCAGGCGCGACACTGAAGCTTTCTTT
CASSPLRRDTEAFF